Presented here are 32 T cell receptor beta chains from one specimen sequenced in a study of post-analysis software for immune sequencing data. Study-wide findings and caveats: TRBV5-6, TRBV5-1 and TRBV20-1 belonged to a set of roughly five TRBV segments that were more frequent in patients than controls.

The library was made from cDNA and included unique molecular identifiers. One entry per CDR3 protein, called by TCRdb with MiXCR from the PCR reads. The sample lists approximately 770,000 distinct CDR3 sequences, just over 45% occurring once. The antigens for these receptors are not known. Sequencing used blood. Every receptor here comes from a girl under 18 with multiple sclerosis.

The rearrangement uses TRBV20-1 and TRBJ2-7; TRBD1 matches 8 bases. The tail of the sequence fits TRBJ2-5 better, so the J call may be wrong. The CDR3 loop spans 12 amino acids. Germline V gene lookup returns CDR1 DFQATT and CDR2 SNEGSKA (reference sequence). The CDR3 sequence is CSAPRGPETQYF. DNA of the CDR3: TGCAGTGCTCCCAGGGGGCCGGAGACCCAGTACTTC.

The chain has TRBV24-1 and TRBJ2-5, with TRBD1 identical over 8 bases. This CDR3 comprises 14 residues. Per germline, CDR1 KGHDR and CDR2 SFDVKD. Unmatched junction bases numbered 7, after V lost 4 bases and J lost 7 bases. The DNA for the CDR3 is TGTGCCACCAGTGAGTCCGGGGACAGGAGGACCCAGTACTTC. It yields the protein CATSESGDRRTQYF.

This clonotype was counted between two and nine times. The chain is built from TRBV4-3 and TRBJ2-7; either TRBD1 or TRBD2 may supply D (5 bases each). The CDR3 is made up of 15 amino acids. Germline lookup yields CDR1 LGHNA and CDR2 YSLEER. Trimming removed 3 bases at V and 1 base at J, with 13 bases between. The CDR3: CASSQVWGMSYEQYF. The CDR3 nucleotides read TGCGCCAGCAGCCAGGTATGGGGGATGTCCTACGAGCAGTACTTC.

A few counts support this clonotype. The genes are TRBV20-1 and TRBJ2-6; 10 bases align to TRBD1. This CDR3 spans 18 amino acids. CDR1 and CDR2 from the germline V gene are DFQATT and SNEGSKA (reference sequence). Unmatched junction bases numbered 10, after V lost 3 bases and J lost 2 bases. The CDR3 nucleotides read TGCAGTGCTAGGCGAACGGACAGGGGGAAGACTGGGGCCAACGTCCTGACTTTC. This sequence encodes CSARRTDRGKTGANVLTF.

J is TRBJ1-5 and V is TRBV20-1, with D perhaps TRBD1 (6 bases). Trimming removed 6 bases from V and 7 bases from J, with 16 bases in between. Germline V lookup: CDR1 DFQATT, CDR2 SNEGSKA (reference sequence). CDR3 size: 13 residues. The DNA of the CDR3 is TGCAGTGCCGACCAAGGGGGGGGACAGCCCCAGCATTTT. Residues: CSADQGGGQPQHF.

This sequence joins TRBV12-3 or TRBV12-4 and TRBJ2-3; TRBD2 aligns across 12 bases. Trimming removed 6 bases from V and 6 bases from J; junction bases left unmatched: 4. This CDR3 contains 14 residues. CDR3 DNA: TGTGCCAGCAGGCTACTAGCGGGAGGTGATACGCAGTATTTT. Translation: CASRLLAGGDTQYF.

The V call is TRBV6-2 or TRBV6-3, the J call TRBJ2-6; 10 nucleotides align to TRBD1. Germline V gives CDR1 MNHEY, CDR2 SVGEGT. The J segment lost 3 bases and the V segment lost 0 bases, leaving 5 bases of the junction unmatched. This CDR3 region has 18 residues. The CDR3 loop reads CASSYSETGGYGANVLTF. The CDR3 DNA is TGTGCCAGCAGTTACTCGGAGACAGGGGGCTATGGGGCCAACGTCCTGACTTTC.

The chain combines TRBV20-1 with TRBJ2-3; D may be TRBD1 (6 bases). Germline CDR1 is DFQATT and CDR2 is SNEGSKA (reference sequence). V lost 5 bases to trimming and J lost 0 bases, with 15 bases between them. The CDR3 covers 15 residues. CDR3 in DNA: TGCAGTGCTTGGGCGGCAGGGGTTAGCACAGATACGCAGTATTTT. Protein: CSAWAAGVSTDTQYF.

J is TRBJ2-7 and V is TRBV7-9, with TRBD2 matching 8 bases. The V gene end was trimmed by 2 bases and the J gene end by 2 bases; junction bases not matched to a gene: 5. Germline-derived CDR1 and CDR2 are SEHNR and FQNEAQ (reference sequence). The CDR3 has 15 amino acids. This CDR3 reads CASSLLAGNPYEQYF. The DNA for the CDR3 is TGTGCCAGCAGCTTACTAGCGGGTAACCCCTACGAGCAGTACTTC.

The table lists this clonotype with a few counts. The V gene is TRBV7-2, the J gene TRBJ2-1; a possible D gene is TRBD2 (5 bases). The CDR3 runs 14 residues. Germline values: CDR1 SGHTA, CDR2 FQGNSA. V lost 7 bases and J 0 bases, leaving 10 bases between the germline ends. CDR3 DNA sequence: TGTGCCAGCACCGAAGGGAGCTCCTACAATGAGCAGTTCTTC. This sequence encodes CASTEGSSYNEQFF.

CDR3 sequence: CASSLAGGVNTEAFF. CDR3 nucleotide sequence: TGTGCCAGCAGCTTAGCAGGGGGAGTGAACACTGAAGCTTTCTTT. The chain links TRBV7-9 to TRBJ1-1, with D tentatively TRBD1 (6 bases). The germline V and J ends were trimmed by 0 bases and 0 bases, with 8 bases remaining between them. Germline V lookup: CDR1 SEHNR, CDR2 FQNEAQ (reference sequence). The CDR3 runs 15 residues.

The rearrangement links TRBV7-9 to TRBJ1-1; 7 bases match TRBD1. The V and J ends lost 5 bases and 1 base, in that order; junction bases with no gene match: 7. From germline, CDR1 is SEHNR and CDR2 FQNEAQ (reference sequence). The CDR3 extends over 15 amino acids. The CDR3: CASSATGTENTEAFF. The DNA of the CDR3 is TGTGCCAGCAGCGCAACCGGGACAGAGAACACTGAAGCTTTCTTT. The whole variable domain, filled in from reference TRBV7-9 and TRBJ1-1, reads DTGVSQNPRHKITKRGQNVTFRCDPISEHNRLYWYRQTLGQGPEFLTYFQNEAQLEKSRLLSDRFSAERPKGSFSTLEIQRTEQGDSAMYLCASSATGTENTEAFFGQGTRLTVV.

This clonotype was found a few times. The rearrangement joins TRBV18 to TRBJ2-7; 8 positions match TRBD1. CDR1 and CDR2 (germline): KGHSH, LQKENI. V was pared by 2 bases and J by 4 bases, with 7 bases of the junction left unmatched. This CDR3 has 15 amino acids. CDR3 in DNA: TGTGCCAGCTCACCAGATACAGGGGGTATATACGAGCAGTACTTC. Its translation: CASSPDTGGIYEQYF.

V and J are TRBV7-6 and TRBJ2-7, with D perhaps matching TRBD2 (6 bases). V gave up 1 base and J gave up 7 bases, with 20 bases separating them. The CDR3 contains 16 residues. The germline V gene has CDR1 SGHVS and CDR2 FNYEAQ. CDR3 nucleotides: TGTGCCAGCAGCTTAGAGGGCGGGACCCTTAAGGGGGAGCAGTACTTC. Translation: CASSLEGGTLKGEQYF.

There are a few counts of this clonotype. The V call is TRBV6-4, the J call TRBJ1-2; 7 nucleotides agree with TRBD1. The V gene end was trimmed by 0 bases and the J gene end by 4 bases; junction bases not matched to a gene: 5. The CDR3 extends over 15 amino acids. Germline-derived CDR1 and CDR2 are MRHNA and SNTAGT. The CDR3 loop reads CASSDSAGQPYGYTF. The CDR3, as DNA: TGTGCCAGCAGTGACTCGGCGGGACAGCCCTATGGCTACACCTTC.

This clonotype was counted between two and nine times. CDR3 sequence reads: CASSVAGGPRSYNEQFF. CDR3 nucleotide sequence: TGTGCCAGCAGTGTAGCGGGAGGGCCGAGGTCCTACAATGAGCAGTTCTTC. This rearrangement joins TRBV2 to TRBJ2-1; 11 bases line up with TRBD2. V gave up 4 bases and J gave up 1 base; unmatched junction bases: 6. The CDR3 extends over 17 amino acids. Germline V CDR1 and CDR2: SNHLY, FYNNEI.

This clonotype was observed a few times. This rearrangement joins TRBV20-1 to TRBJ2-7; 14 bases map to TRBD2. V lost 1 base and J lost 2; bases outside the gene matches: 4. Germline CDR1 is DFQATT and CDR2 is SNEGSKA (reference sequence). This CDR3 has 16 residues. The CDR3: CSARGGTSGSPYEQYF. The CDR3 DNA is TGCAGTGCTAGAGGTGGGACTAGCGGGAGCCCCTACGAGCAGTACTTC.

The V call is TRBV30, the J call TRBJ1-2; no definite D call. Germline lookup yields CDR1 GTSNPN and CDR2 SVGIG (reference sequence). V lost 2 bases and J 9 bases, leaving 13 bases between the germline ends. CDR3 length: 12 residues. For the CDR3, the DNA is TGTGCCTGGAGTCCGCATACGGAAAGCTACACCTTC. The encoded protein is CAWSPHTESYTF.

This clonotype was recorded a few times. V is TRBV20-1 and J is TRBJ2-1; 9 nucleotides line up with TRBD1. V was clipped by 5 bases and J by 2 bases; unmatched bases: 4. The CDR3 is 14 amino acids. CDR1 DFQATT and CDR2 SNEGSKA come from the germline V gene (reference sequence). CDR3 in DNA: TGCAGTGCTGAGGACAGGGGACCCTACAATGAGCAGTTCTTC. Its translation is CSAEDRGPYNEQFF.

The V and J genes are TRBV6-5 and TRBJ2-1; 7 bases map to TRBD2. V shed 6 bases and J 9 bases; nucleotides not matched to a gene: 5. CDR3 length: 12 residues. Germline V gene lookup returns CDR1 MNHEY and CDR2 SVGAGI. DNA for the CDR3: TGTGCCAGCAGCCACGGGGGGACTGAGCAGTTCTTC. Amino acids: CASSHGGTEQFF.

This clonotype was detected only a few times. The rearrangement joins TRBV29-1 to TRBJ2-5; 9 nucleotides line up with TRBD1. V lost 7 bases, J lost 2 bases, and 5 bases stayed unmatched. The germline V gene has CDR1 SQVTM and CDR2 ANQGSEA. The CDR3 covers 13 residues. The CDR3 DNA reads as TGCAGCGCCCGGACAGGGGATCAAGAGACCCAGTACTTC. Its translation is CSARTGDQETQYF.

V gene TRBV7-8 combines with J gene TRBJ2-1, with D possibly being TRBD1 or TRBD2 (5 bases each). Germline assignment: CDR1 SGHVS and CDR2 FQNEAQ. V was trimmed by 5 bases and J by 4 bases, leaving 18 bases between them. The CDR3 totals 16 residues. CDR3 DNA: TGTGCCAGCAGCCCACAACGGGGCGGAGCTTACAATGAGCAGTTCTTC. It is translated as CASSPQRGGAYNEQFF.

Worth noting for this clonotype: An end of the junction differs from the germline gene, which may be a read error. The V call is TRBV4-3, the J call TRBJ2-5; TRBD2 matches at 9 bases. CDR3 length equals 18 residues. Germline V gene data show CDR1 as LGHNA and CDR2 as YSLEER. The DNA for the CDR3 is TGCGCCAGCAGCCAAGATAGCGGGAGCCTCTCCGAATACAATGAGCAGGTCTTC. Translating gives CASSQDSGSLSEYNEQVF.

The J gene is TRBJ2-3, the V gene TRBV7-3, with no clear D. CDR1 and CDR2 from the germline V gene are SGHTA and FQGTGA. This CDR3 is built from 13 residues. Trimming took off 5 bases at V and 5 bases at J, with 11 bases between the two ends. CDR3 sequence: CASSPRWGDTQYF. CDR3 coding DNA: TGTGCCAGCAGCCCTCGCTGGGGAGATACGCAGTATTTT.

The genes are TRBV5-1 and TRBJ2-1, with a weak D call TRBD2 (6 bases). V was shortened by 7 bases and J by 9 bases, with 20 bases between the two germline ends. The CDR3 is 14 amino acids. Germline assignment: CDR1 SGHRS and CDR2 YFSETQ. The CDR3 loop is CASASGLQGGEQFF. Here the CDR3 DNA reads TGCGCCAGCGCTTCGGGACTCCAAGGTGGTGAGCAGTTCTTC.

With respect to this clonotype: A much larger clone differs by one base, so this may be a read error. This sequence joins TRBV6-5 and TRBJ2-1, with 13 bases matching TRBD2. CDR1 MNHEY and CDR2 SVGAGI come from the germline V gene. The CDR3 is 18 amino acids. The CDR3 bases are TGTGCCAGCAGTTCCAGGACTAGCGGGAGAGGGGCCTACAATGAGCGGTTCTTC. It codes for CASSSRTSGRGAYNERFF.

This clonotype was counted a few times. CDR3 coding DNA: TGTGCCAGCAGCCTCTTGGCTGGGAGAGTTGGCTACACCTTC. Translation: CASSLLAGRVGYTF. The rearrangement joins TRBV3-1 to TRBJ1-2; the D is unclear. CDR1 is LGHDT and CDR2 is YNNKEL in the germline V gene (reference sequence). The V gene lost 4 bases and the J gene lost 7 bases, with 16 bases spanning the gap. The CDR3 extends over 14 amino acids.

This clonotype was recorded a few times. The chain carries TRBV6-5 and TRBJ2-3, with 9 bases matching TRBD2. Germline V gene data show CDR1 as MNHEY and CDR2 as SVGAGI. CDR3 size: 18 residues. Trimming removed 4 bases from V and 4 bases from J; junction bases left unmatched: 15. In DNA form, the CDR3 reads TGTGCCAGCAGTTTCCTGCCCCTAGCGGGAAGTCGTGCAGATACGCAGTATTTT. Translating gives CASSFLPLAGSRADTQYF.

This clonotype has just a few counts. This sequence joins TRBV7-9 and TRBJ2-1; D is unclear. CDR3 size: 12 residues. Trimming took off 2 bases at V and 6 bases at J, with 5 bases between the two ends. Germline V gives CDR1 SEHNR, CDR2 FQNEAQ (reference sequence). Here the CDR3 DNA reads TGTGCCAGCAGCTTAACCATCAATGAGCAGTTCTTC. This sequence encodes CASSLTINEQFF.

There are a few counts of this clonotype. The chain combines TRBV10-3 with TRBJ2-7; TRBD1 is a possible D gene (5 bases). V was pared by 5 bases and J by 4 bases, with 15 bases between. The CDR3 length is 14 residues. Germline assignment: CDR1 ENHRY and CDR2 SYGVKD. CDR3 residues: CAISNRSDLYEQYF. CDR3 in DNA: TGTGCCATCAGTAACAGGTCCGATTTATACGAGCAGTACTTC.

This CDR3 is CASRSLAGVGRDTQYF. The CDR3 DNA follows: TGTGCCAGCAGGTCACTAGCGGGAGTCGGAAGAGATACGCAGTATTTT. The chain carries TRBV6-5 and TRBJ2-3; TRBD2 matches at 11 bases. The CDR3 runs to 16 residues. CDR1 is MNHEY, CDR2 SVGAGI, per germline. V dropped 6 bases and J dropped 5; count of bases not matched to a gene: 10.

The chain employs TRBV20-1 and TRBJ1-2, with 9 bases identical to TRBD1. Germline V gene data show CDR1 as DFQATT and CDR2 as SNEGSKA (reference sequence). The V segment lost 3 bases and the J segment 7 bases; nucleotides outside the gene matches: 9. CDR3 length equals 14 residues. The CDR3 bases are TGCAGTGCTAGGCCCCCGGGACAGGGAGGTGGCTACACCTTC. It yields the protein CSARPPGQGGGYTF.